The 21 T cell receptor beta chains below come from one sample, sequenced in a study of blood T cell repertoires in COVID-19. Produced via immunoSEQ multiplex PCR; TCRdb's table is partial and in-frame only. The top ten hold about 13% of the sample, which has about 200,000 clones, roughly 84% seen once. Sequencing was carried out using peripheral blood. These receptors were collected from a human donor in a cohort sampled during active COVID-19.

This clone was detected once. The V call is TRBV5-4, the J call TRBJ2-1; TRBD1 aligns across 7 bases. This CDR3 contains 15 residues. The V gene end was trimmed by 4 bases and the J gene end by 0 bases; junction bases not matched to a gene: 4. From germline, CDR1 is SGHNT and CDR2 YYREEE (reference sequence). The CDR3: CASSRDSSSYNEQFF. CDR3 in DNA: TGTGCCAGCAGCCGGGACAGTAGCTCCTACAATGAGCAGTTCTTC. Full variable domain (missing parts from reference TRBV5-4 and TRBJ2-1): ETGVTQSPTHLIKTRGQQVTLRCSSQSGHNTVSWYQQALGQGPQFIFQYYREEENGRGNFPPRFSGLQFPNYSSELNVNALELDDSALYLCASSRDSSSYNEQFFGPGTRLTVL.

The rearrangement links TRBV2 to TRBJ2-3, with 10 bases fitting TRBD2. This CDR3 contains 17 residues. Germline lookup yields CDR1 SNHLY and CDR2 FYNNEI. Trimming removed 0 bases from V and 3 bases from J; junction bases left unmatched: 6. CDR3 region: CASSEAPSSGSTDTQYF. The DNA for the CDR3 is TGTGCCAGCAGTGAAGCGCCGTCTAGCGGGAGTACAGATACGCAGTATTTT.

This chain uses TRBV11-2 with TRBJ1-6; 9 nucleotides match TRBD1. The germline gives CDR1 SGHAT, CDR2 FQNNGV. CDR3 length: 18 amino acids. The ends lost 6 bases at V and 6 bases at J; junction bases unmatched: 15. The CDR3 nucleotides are TGTGCCAGCAGGTCACCGCCGGGACAGGGTAGGGCTAATTCACCCCTCCACTTT. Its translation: CASRSPPGQGRANSPLHF.

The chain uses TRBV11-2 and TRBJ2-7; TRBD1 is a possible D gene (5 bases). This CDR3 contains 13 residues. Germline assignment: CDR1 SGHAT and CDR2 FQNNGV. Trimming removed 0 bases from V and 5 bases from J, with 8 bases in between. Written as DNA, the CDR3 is TGTGCCAGCAGCTTAGATCCCAGGGACGAGCAGTACTTC. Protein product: CASSLDPRDEQYF.

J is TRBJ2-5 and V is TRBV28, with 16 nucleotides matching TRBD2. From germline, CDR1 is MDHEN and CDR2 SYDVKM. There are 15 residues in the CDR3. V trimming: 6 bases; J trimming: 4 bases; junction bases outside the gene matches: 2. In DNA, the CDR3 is TGTGCCAGCAGCGGGACTAGCGGGAGGGGAGAGACCCAGTACTTC. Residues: CASSGTSGRGETQYF.

CDR3 residues: CASSPIAGGYNEQFF. In nucleotides, the CDR3 is TGTGCCAGCTCACCGATTGCGGGAGGCTACAATGAGCAGTTCTTC. The V gene is TRBV18, the J gene TRBJ2-1; 8 bases are a match to TRBD2. The CDR3 is made up of 15 amino acids. Trimming cost V 3 bases and J 3 bases; bases outside gene matches: 4. Germline V gives CDR1 KGHSH, CDR2 LQKENI. Combining the CDR3 with reference TRBV18 and TRBJ2-1 gives the whole variable domain NAGVMQNPRHLVRRRGQEARLRCSPMKGHSHVYWYRQLPEEGLKFMVYLQKENIIDESGMPKERFSAEFPKEGPSILRIQQVVRGDSAAYFCASSPIAGGYNEQFFGPGTRLTVL.

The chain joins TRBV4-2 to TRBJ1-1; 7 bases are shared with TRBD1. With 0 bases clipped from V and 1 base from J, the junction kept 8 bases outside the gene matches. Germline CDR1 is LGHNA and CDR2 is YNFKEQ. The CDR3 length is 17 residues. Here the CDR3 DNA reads TGTGCCAGCAGCCAAGATAGGCAGGGGGTGGGGAACACTGAAGCTTTCTTT. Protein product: CASSQDRQGVGNTEAFF.

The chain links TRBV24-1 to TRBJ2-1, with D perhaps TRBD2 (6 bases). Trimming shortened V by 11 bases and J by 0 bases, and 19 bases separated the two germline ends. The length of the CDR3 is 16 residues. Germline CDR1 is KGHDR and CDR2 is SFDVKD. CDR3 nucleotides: TGTGCCAATCAGGGTTTTAACGGGAGCTCCTACAATGAGCAGTTCTTC. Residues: CANQGFNGSSYNEQFF.

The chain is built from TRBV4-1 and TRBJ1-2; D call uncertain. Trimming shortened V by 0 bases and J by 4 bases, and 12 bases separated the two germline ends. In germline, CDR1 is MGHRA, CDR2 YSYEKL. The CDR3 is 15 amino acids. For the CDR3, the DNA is TGCGCCAGCAGCCAAGATCTCCCTGCGGGCTATGGCTACACCTTC. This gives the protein CASSQDLPAGYGYTF.

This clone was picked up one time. CDR3 sequence: CSVSTGRGKPQHF. The CDR3 DNA reads as TGCAGCGTATCGACGGGGCGCGGGAAGCCCCAGCATTTT. The chain recombines TRBV29-1 with TRBJ1-5; a weak D match, TRBD1 (5 bases). V was trimmed by 6 bases and J by 8 bases, leaving 17 bases between them. The CDR3 contains 13 residues. Germline V gene sequence: CDR1 SQVTM, CDR2 ANQGSEA. Full variable domain (rest looked up from reference TRBV29-1 and TRBJ1-5): SAVISQKPSRDICQRGTSLTIQCQVDSQVTMMFWYRQQPGQSLTLIATANQGSEATYESGFVIDKFPISRPNLTFSTLTVSNMSPEDSSIYLCSVSTGRGKPQHFGDGTRLSIL.

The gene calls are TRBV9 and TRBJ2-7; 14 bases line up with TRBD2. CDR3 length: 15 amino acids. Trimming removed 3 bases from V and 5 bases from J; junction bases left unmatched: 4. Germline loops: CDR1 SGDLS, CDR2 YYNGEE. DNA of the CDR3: TGTGCCAGCAGCGCGGGACTAGCGGGAGCACACGAGCAGTACTTC. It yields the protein CASSAGLAGAHEQYF.

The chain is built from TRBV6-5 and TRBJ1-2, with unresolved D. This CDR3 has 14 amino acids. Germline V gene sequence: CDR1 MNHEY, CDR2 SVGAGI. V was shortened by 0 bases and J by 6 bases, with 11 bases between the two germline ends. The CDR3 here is CASSYSIMADGYTF. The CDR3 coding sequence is TGTGCCAGCAGTTACTCGATTATGGCCGATGGCTACACCTTC.

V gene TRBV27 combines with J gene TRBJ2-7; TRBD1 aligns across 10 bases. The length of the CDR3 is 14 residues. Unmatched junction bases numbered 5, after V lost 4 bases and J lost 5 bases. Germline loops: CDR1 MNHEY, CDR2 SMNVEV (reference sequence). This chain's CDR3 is CASSSGTGVNEQYF. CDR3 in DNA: TGTGCCAGCAGTTCCGGGACAGGGGTGAACGAGCAGTACTTC.

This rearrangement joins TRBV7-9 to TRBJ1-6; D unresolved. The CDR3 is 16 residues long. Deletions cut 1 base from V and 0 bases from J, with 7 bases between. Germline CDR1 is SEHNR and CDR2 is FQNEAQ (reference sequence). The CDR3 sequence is CASSLGRSSYNSPLHF. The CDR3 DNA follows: TGTGCCAGCAGCTTAGGAAGGAGCTCCTATAATTCACCCCTCCACTTT.

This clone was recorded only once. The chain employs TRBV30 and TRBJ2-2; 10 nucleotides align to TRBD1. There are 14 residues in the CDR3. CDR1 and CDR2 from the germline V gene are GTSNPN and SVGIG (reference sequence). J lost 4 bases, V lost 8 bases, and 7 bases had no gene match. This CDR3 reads CAQPGQGPTGELFF. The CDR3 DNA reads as TGTGCCCAACCGGGACAGGGGCCCACCGGGGAGCTGTTTTTT. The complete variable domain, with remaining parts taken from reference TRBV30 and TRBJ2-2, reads SQTIHQWPATLVQPVGSPLSLECTVEGTSNPNLYWYRQAAGRGLQLLFYSVGIGQISSEVPQNLSASRPQDRQFILSSKKLLLSDSGFYLCAQPGQGPTGELFFGEGSRLTVL.

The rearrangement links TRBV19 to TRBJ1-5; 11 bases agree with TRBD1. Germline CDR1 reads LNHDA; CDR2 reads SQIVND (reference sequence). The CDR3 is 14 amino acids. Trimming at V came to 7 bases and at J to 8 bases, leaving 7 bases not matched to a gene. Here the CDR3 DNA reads TGTGCCAGTAAGGACGGACAGGGGGCTGAGCCCCAGCATTTT. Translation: CASKDGQGAEPQHF.

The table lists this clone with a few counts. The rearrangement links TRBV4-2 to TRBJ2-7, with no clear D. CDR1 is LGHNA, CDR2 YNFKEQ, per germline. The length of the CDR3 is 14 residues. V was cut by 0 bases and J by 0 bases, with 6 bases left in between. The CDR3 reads CASSQDAYSYEQYF. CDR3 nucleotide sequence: TGTGCCAGCAGCCAAGACGCGTACTCCTACGAGCAGTACTTC.

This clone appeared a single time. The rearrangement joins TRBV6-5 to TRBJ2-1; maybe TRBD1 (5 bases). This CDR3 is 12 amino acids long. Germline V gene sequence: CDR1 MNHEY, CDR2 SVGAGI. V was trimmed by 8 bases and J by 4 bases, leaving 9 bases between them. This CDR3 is CASVQDYNEQFF. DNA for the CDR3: TGTGCCAGCGTACAGGATTACAATGAGCAGTTCTTC.

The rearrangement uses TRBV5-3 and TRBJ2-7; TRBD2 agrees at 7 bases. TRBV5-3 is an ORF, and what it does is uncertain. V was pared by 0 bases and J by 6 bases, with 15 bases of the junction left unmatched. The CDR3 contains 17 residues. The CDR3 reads CARSLAGGFYSEGEQYF. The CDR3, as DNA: TGTGCCAGAAGCTTGGCCGGGGGGTTTTATAGCGAGGGCGAGCAGTACTTC.

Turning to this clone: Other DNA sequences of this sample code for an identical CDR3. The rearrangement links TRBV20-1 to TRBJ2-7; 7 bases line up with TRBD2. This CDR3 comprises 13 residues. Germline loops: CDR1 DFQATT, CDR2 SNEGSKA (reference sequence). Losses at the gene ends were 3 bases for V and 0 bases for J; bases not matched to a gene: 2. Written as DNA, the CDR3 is TGCAGTGCTAGTGGCGGGAGCTCCTACGAGCAGTACTTC. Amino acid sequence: CSASGGSSYEQYF.

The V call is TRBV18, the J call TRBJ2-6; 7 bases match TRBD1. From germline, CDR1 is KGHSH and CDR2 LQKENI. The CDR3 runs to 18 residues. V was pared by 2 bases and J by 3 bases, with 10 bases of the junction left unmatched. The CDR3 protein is CASSPYRQGEGGANVLTF. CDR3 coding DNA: TGTGCCAGCTCACCATATCGGCAGGGGGAAGGTGGGGCCAACGTCCTGACTTTC. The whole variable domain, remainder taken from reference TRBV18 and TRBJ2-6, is NAGVMQNPRHLVRRRGQEARLRCSPMKGHSHVYWYRQLPEEGLKFMVYLQKENIIDESGMPKERFSAEFPKEGPSILRIQQVVRGDSAAYFCASSPYRQGEGGANVLTFGAGSRLTVL.